The 3 T cell receptor beta chains in this list originate from one sample, sequenced in a study of cytomegalovirus exposure and HLA in healthy donors. The PCR was carried out with 60 Vbeta primers and 13 Jbeta primers. Clones were read by immunoSEQ multiplex PCR, and TCRdb kept only the in-frame ones, dropping some. The data hold around 160,000 clones, with 68% observed a single time. The source material was PBMCs. The receptors were sampled from a man aged 45 to 65 in good health and CMV-seronegative.

The rearrangement links TRBV27 to TRBJ1-5; a possible D gene is TRBD1 (5 bases). Germline CDR1 reads MNHEY; CDR2 reads SMNVEV (reference sequence). V lost 5 bases and J 0 bases, leaving 11 bases between the germline ends. The CDR3 sequence is 15 residues long. The CDR3 is CASSDSSYSNQPQHF. CDR3 DNA sequence: TGTGCCAGCAGTGACAGCTCTTATAGCAATCAGCCCCAGCATTTT.

This clone was seen only a few times. The chain combines TRBV4-3 with TRBJ1-2; TRBD1 matches at 9 bases. The CDR3 sequence is 15 residues long. Germline CDR1 is LGHNA and CDR2 is YSLEER. After removal of 4 bases from V and 6 bases from J, the junction contained 9 bases not matched to a gene. The CDR3 loop is CASSRRQGGGDGYTF. CDR3 sequence (DNA): TGCGCCAGCAGCCGAAGACAGGGGGGCGGGGATGGCTACACCTTC.

This chain links TRBV5-6 with TRBJ1-2; D unclear. CDR1 is SGHDT, CDR2 YYEEEE, per germline. The CDR3 covers 15 residues. With 3 bases removed from V and 1 base from J, the gap between germline ends came to 13 bases. The CDR3: CASSSGYGVNYGYTF. The CDR3, as DNA: TGTGCCAGCAGCTCCGGGTATGGCGTTAACTATGGCTACACCTTC. Full variable domain (rest looked up from reference TRBV5-6 and TRBJ1-2): DAGVTQSPTHLIKTRGQQVTLRCSPKSGHDTVSWYQQALGQGPQFIFQYYEEEERQRGNFPDRFSGHQFPNYSSELNVNALLLGDSALYLCASSSGYGVNYGYTFGSGTRLTVV.